This is a list of T cell receptor beta chains from one sample in a study of blood T cell repertoires in COVID-19. Clones were sequenced by immunoSEQ multiplex PCR, and TCRdb holds only the in-frame ones, with some missing. The sample has over 150,000 clones, roughly 86% seen once. Sequencing was carried out using peripheral blood. The receptors come from a man aged 55-75 years with COVID-19, enrolled during active disease. CDR3s include the opening cysteine and the closing phenylalanine or tryptophan. The D gene is left open where the match is weak. The size entry is marked missing in some rows and otherwise reads once, few, many or a size class.

D gene	V gene	clone size	J gene	CDR3 protein	CDR3 DNA
TRBD1	TRBV2	.	TRBJ1-2	CASSEGNRGPDGYTF	TGTGCCAGCAGTGAAGGGAACAGGGGGCCTGATGGCTACACCTTC
TRBD2	TRBV5-8	.	TRBJ2-1	CASSSTQVAGSYNEQFF	TGTGCCAGCAGCTCCACCCAAGTAGCGGGATCCTACAATGAGCAGTTCTTC
TRBD1	TRBV10-2	.	TRBJ2-7	CASRGQETYEQYF	TGCGCCAGCAGGGGACAGGAAACCTACGAGCAGTACTTC
TRBD2	TRBV28	.	TRBJ2-3	CASSRGGPSTDTQYF	TGTGCCAGCAGCCGCGGGGGGCCCTCAACAGATACGCAGTATTTT
.	TRBV24-1	.	TRBJ1-2	CATSASERPGDYGYTF	TGTGCCACCAGTGCATCGGAAAGACCAGGGGACTATGGCTACACCTTC
.	TRBV4-3	.	TRBJ2-7	CASSQLNYEQYF	TGCGCCAGCAGCCAATTAAATTATGAGCAGTACTTC
.	TRBV14	.	TRBJ1-1	CASSPATGPMTTEAFF	TGTGCCAGCAGCCCCGCAACAGGACCCATGACCACTGAAGCTTTCTTT
.	TRBV7-2	once	TRBJ2-7	CASSLGGTGPYEQYF	TGTGCCAGCAGCTTAGGCGGGACGGGCCCCTACGAGCAGTACTTC
TRBD1	TRBV6-5	.	TRBJ2-5	CASSSPRGQSETQYF	TGTGCCAGCAGTTCTCCCAGGGGGCAATCGGAGACCCAGTACTTC
.	TRBV11-1	.	TRBJ2-2	CASRGGNTGELFF	TGTGCCAGCAGAGGGGGGAACACCGGGGAGCTGTTTTTT
.	TRBV28	.	TRBJ1-1	CASRKYRQDTEAFF	TGTGCCAGCAGAAAGTATAGGCAGGACACTGAAGCTTTCTTT
.	TRBV6-1	.	TRBJ1-1	CASSYPEGNTEAFF	TGTGCCAGCAGTTATCCCGAGGGGAACACTGAAGCTTTCTTT
.	TRBV2	.	TRBJ1-4	CASSEGDGSGEKLFF	TGTGCCAGCAGTGAAGGGGACGGGAGTGGTGAAAAACTGTTTTTT
.	TRBV4-2	.	TRBJ2-1	CASSQESASSYNEQFF	TGTGCCAGCAGCCAAGAGTCAGCGAGCTCCTACAATGAGCAGTTCTTC
.	TRBV19	.	TRBJ2-7	CASSTNYEQYF	TGTGCCAGTAGTACAAATTACGAGCAGTACTTC
.	TRBV27	.	TRBJ1-3	CASSSPGGNTIYF	TGTGCCAGCAGTTCCCCGGGCGGGAACACCATATATTTT
.	TRBV6-2/TRBV6-3	few	TRBJ1-6	CASSYEQGKSSYNSPLHF	TGTGCCAGCAGTTACGAGCAGGGGAAAAGCTCCTATAATTCACCCCTCCACTTT
.	TRBV3-1/TRBV3-2	.	TRBJ1-2	CASSRDTVGYTF	TGTGCCAGCAGCCGGGACACGGTTGGCTACACCTTC
.	TRBV5-1	.	TRBJ1-3	CASSPDKSGNTIYF	TGCGCCAGCAGCCCCGACAAGTCTGGAAACACCATATATTTT
.	TRBV7-6	once	TRBJ1-1	CASSLLALEVNTEAFF	TGTGCCAGCAGCTTATTGGCACTGGAGGTGAACACTGAAGCTTTCTTT
.	TRBV5-4	once	TRBJ1-4	CASSLVGGEGEKLFF	TGTGCCAGCAGCTTGGTTGGAGGCGAAGGGGAAAAACTGTTTTTT
TRBD1	TRBV7-8	.	TRBJ1-2	CASSFGTGVYGYTF	TGTGCCAGCAGCTTTGGGACAGGCGTCTATGGCTACACCTTC
TRBD1	TRBV14	.	TRBJ2-1	CASSHRGLRDDEQFF	TGTGCCAGCAGCCACAGGGGGCTCCGGGACGATGAGCAGTTCTTC
.	TRBV10-3	.	TRBJ1-1	CAIFRVGEEVRYTEAFF	TGTGCCATTTTCCGGGTCGGCGAGGAGGTAAGGTACACTGAAGCTTTCTTT
.	TRBV21-1	.	TRBJ2-1	CASSTRTSGREYNEQFF	TGTGCCAGCAGCACTCGGACTAGCGGGAGGGAATACAATGAGCAGTTCTTC
.	TRBV10-1	.	TRBJ2-7	CASSESIGESYEQYF	TGCGCCAGCAGTGAGTCGATAGGGGAATCCTACGAGCAGTACTTC
.	TRBV9	.	TRBJ1-2	CASKPGGANYGYTF	TGTGCCAGCAAGCCCGGGGGGGCTAACTATGGCTACACCTTC
TRBD1	TRBV7-8	.	TRBJ2-3	CASSPGTASDTQYF	TGTGCCAGCAGCCCCGGGACAGCAAGCGATACGCAGTATTTT
TRBD1	TRBV6-1	.	TRBJ2-2	CASSGQDRLMGGELFF	TGTGCCAGCAGTGGCCAGGACAGGCTTATGGGTGGGGAGCTGTTTTTT
.	TRBV7-9	.	TRBJ2-7	CASSFEEQYF	TGTGCCAGCAGCTTTGAGGAGCAGTACTTC